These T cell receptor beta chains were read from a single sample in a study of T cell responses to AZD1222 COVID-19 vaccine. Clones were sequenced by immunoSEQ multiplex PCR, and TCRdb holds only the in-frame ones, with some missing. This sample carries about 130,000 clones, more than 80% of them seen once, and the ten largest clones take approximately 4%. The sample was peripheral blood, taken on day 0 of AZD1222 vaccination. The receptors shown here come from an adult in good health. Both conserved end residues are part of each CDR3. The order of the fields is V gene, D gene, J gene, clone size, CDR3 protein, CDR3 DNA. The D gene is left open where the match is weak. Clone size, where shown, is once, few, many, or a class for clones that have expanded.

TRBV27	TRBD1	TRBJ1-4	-	CASSPGQGSWIGKLFF	TGTGCCAGCAGCCCGGGACAGGGCTCCTGGATAGGAAAACTGTTTTTT
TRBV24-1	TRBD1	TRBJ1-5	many	CATSGSTGTGLSQPQHF	TGTGCCACCAGTGGTTCAACCGGGACAGGCTTGTCTCAGCCCCAGCATTTT
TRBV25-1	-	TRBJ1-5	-	CASSELAERRDSNQPQHF	TGTGCCAGCAGTGAATTGGCCGAACGTAGAGATAGCAATCAGCCCCAGCATTTT
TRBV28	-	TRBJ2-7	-	CASSLWNGSEQYF	TGTGCCAGCAGTTTATGGAACGGTTCCGAGCAGTACTTC
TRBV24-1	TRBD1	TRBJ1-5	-	CATSGDRGPNQPQHF	TGTGCCACCAGTGGCGACAGGGGTCCCAATCAGCCCCAGCATTTT
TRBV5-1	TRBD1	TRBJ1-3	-	CASSGQGWEPGNTIYF	TGCGCCAGCAGCGGACAGGGGTGGGAGCCTGGAAACACCATATATTTT
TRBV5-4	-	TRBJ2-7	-	CASTDEYEQYF	TGTGCCAGCACCGATGAGTACGAGCAGTACTTC
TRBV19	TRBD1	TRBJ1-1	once	CASSVKGARTEAFF	TGTGCCAGTAGTGTCAAGGGGGCGCGAACTGAAGCTTTCTTT
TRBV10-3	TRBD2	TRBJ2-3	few	CAISDVMRLAGVTDTQYF	TGTGCCATCAGTGACGTAATGCGACTAGCGGGGGTGACAGATACGCAGTATTTT
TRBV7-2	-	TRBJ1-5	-	CASSLAWPGLNQPQHF	TGTGCCAGCAGCTTAGCGTGGCCCGGGCTTAACCAGCCCCAGCATTTT
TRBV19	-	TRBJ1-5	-	CASSTHRDSNQPQHF	TGTGCCAGTAGTACGCACAGGGATAGCAATCAGCCCCAGCATTTT
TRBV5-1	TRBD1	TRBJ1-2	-	CASSRDGQGAYGYTF	TGCGCCAGCAGCCGGGACGGACAGGGTGCCTATGGCTACACCTTC
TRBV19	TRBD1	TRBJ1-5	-	CASSIGYRGPRNQPQHF	TGTGCCAGTAGTATCGGATACAGGGGGCCCCGCAATCAGCCCCAGCATTTT
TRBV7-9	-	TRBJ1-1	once	CASSPYVGAQNTEAFF	TGTGCCAGCAGCCCATACGTAGGGGCACAGAACACTGAAGCTTTCTTT
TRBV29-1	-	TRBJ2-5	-	CSVAAELQVKYQETQYF	TGCAGCGTTGCGGCTGAACTACAGGTTAAGTACCAAGAGACCCAGTACTTC
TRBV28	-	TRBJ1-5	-	CATCPPRGGDQPQHF	TGTGCCACCTGTCCGCCTCGTGGGGGAGATCAGCCCCAGCATTTT
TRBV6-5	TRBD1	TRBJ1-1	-	CASSWGQGRTEAFF	TGTGCCAGCAGTTGGGGACAGGGAAGGACTGAAGCTTTCTTT
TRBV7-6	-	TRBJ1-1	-	CASSLGRPGLNTEAFF	TGTGCCAGCAGCTTAGGACGACCGGGACTCAACACTGAAGCTTTCTTT
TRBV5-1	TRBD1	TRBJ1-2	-	CASSLGQAEYGYTF	TGCGCCAGCAGCTTAGGACAGGCAGAATATGGCTACACCTTC
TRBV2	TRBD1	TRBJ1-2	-	CASSRDRGDYGYTF	TGTGCCAGCAGTCGGGACAGGGGCGACTATGGCTACACCTTC
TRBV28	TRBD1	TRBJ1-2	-	CASSYLTGGTSGYTF	TGTGCCAGCAGTTACCTGACAGGGGGCACCTCTGGCTACACCTTC
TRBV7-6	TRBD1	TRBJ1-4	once	CASSPGTGGDEKLFF	TGTGCCAGCAGCCCCGGGACAGGGGGCGATGAAAAACTGTTTTTT
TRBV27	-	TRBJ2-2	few	CASSLTGRITGELFF	TGTGCCAGCAGTTTAACGGGACGGATCACCGGGGAGCTGTTTTTT
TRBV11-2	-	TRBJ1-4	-	CASSLDPEGNEKLFF	TGTGCCAGCAGCTTAGATCCGGAGGGTAATGAAAAACTGTTTTTT
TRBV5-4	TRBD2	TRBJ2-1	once	CASSFTIGGGAVDEQFF	TGTGCCAGCAGCTTTACTATAGGCGGGGGGGCCGTCGATGAGCAGTTCTTC
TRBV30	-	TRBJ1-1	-	CAWIVTGSTEAFF	TGTGCCTGGATCGTAACCGGGAGCACTGAAGCTTTCTTT
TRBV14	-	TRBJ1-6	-	CASSQDRSVKGSPLHF	TGTGCCAGCAGCCAAGATCGGTCGGTTAAAGGATCACCCCTCCACTTT
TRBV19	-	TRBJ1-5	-	CASSDRMEQPQHF	TGTGCCAGTAGTGACAGGATGGAACAGCCCCAGCATTTT
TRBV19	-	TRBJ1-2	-	CATRRVADSYGYTF	TGTGCCACCCGCCGCGTGGCGGATAGTTATGGCTACACCTTC
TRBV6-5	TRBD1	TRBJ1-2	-	CASSRDSFYGYTF	TGTGCCAGCAGTCGGGACAGCTTCTATGGCTACACCTTC
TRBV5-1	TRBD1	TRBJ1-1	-	CASSPIQGIRAFF	TGCGCCAGCAGCCCTATACAGGGGATTCGGGCTTTCTTT
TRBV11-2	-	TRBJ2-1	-	CASITHGGRVDNEQFF	TGTGCCAGCATCACTCATGGGGGTCGAGTGGACAATGAGCAGTTCTTC
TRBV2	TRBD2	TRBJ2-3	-	CASKPASGISTDTQYF	TGTGCCAGCAAGCCCGCTAGCGGGATAAGCACAGATACGCAGTATTTT
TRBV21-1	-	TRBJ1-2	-	CASSKEGDRGVESNYGYTF	TGTGCCAGCAGCAAAGAGGGGGACAGGGGAGTAGAATCCAACTATGGCTACACCTTC
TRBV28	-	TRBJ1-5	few	CASMDTRSNQPQHF	TGTGCCAGCATGGACACCCGAAGTAATCAGCCCCAGCATTTT
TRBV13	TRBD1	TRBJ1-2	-	CASSPYTDRDGYTF	TGTGCCAGCAGCCCGTACACCGACAGGGATGGCTACACCTTC
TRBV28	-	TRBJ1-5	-	CASRDPPGRQINQPQHF	TGTGCCAGCAGGGACCCTCCGGGACGGCAAATCAATCAGCCCCAGCATTTT
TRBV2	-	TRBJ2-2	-	CASSLATGELFF	TGTGCCAGCAGTTTAGCCACCGGGGAGCTGTTTTTT
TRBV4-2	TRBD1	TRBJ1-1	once	CASTQSGQGATEAFF	TGTGCCAGCACCCAAAGCGGGCAGGGGGCAACTGAAGCTTTCTTT
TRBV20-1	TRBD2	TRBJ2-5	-	CSASRGTSGGRGETQYF	TGCAGTGCTAGTAGAGGGACTAGCGGGGGGCGAGGAGAGACCCAGTACTTC
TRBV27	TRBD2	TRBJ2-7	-	CASSLMWVAGGRHEQYF	TGTGCCAGCAGTTTAATGTGGGTAGCGGGGGGTAGGCACGAGCAGTACTTC
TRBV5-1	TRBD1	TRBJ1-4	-	CASSSTGRANEKLFF	TGCGCCAGCAGCTCGACAGGGCGCGCTAATGAAAAACTGTTTTTT
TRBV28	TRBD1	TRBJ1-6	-	CASSRARDRVFTPLHF	TGTGCCAGCTCCAGGGCAAGGGACAGGGTTTTTACACCCCTCCACTTT
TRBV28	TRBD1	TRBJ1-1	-	CASSFFRGPRNTEAFF	TGTGCCAGCAGTTTCTTCAGGGGGCCGAGGAACACTGAAGCTTTCTTT
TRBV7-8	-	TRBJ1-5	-	CASSLARVNGYSNQPQHF	TGTGCCAGCAGCTTAGCGCGTGTGAACGGCTATAGCAATCAGCCCCAGCATTTT
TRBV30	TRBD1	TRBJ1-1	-	CAWSARRDRGKAFF	TGTGCCTGGAGTGCGCGCCGGGACAGGGGGAAAGCTTTCTTT
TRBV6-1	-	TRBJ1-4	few	CASSEAGGSTLGKLFF	TGTGCCAGCAGTGAAGCGGGGGGAAGCACATTGGGAAAACTGTTTTTT
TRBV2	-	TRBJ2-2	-	CASTGVGLPGELFF	TGTGCCAGCACGGGGGTTGGGCTACCCGGGGAGCTGTTTTTT
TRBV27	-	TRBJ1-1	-	CASSFRGAAEAFF	TGTGCCAGCAGTTTCAGGGGCGCGGCTGAAGCTTTCTTT
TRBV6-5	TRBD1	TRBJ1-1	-	CASSDRVNTEAFF	TGTGCCAGCAGCGACAGGGTAAACACTGAAGCTTTCTTT